One sample yielded the 24 T cell receptor beta chains listed below, sequenced in a study of beta chain features in type 1 diabetes. The whole isolated RNA underwent reverse transcription, so sequencing captured expressed TCRB transcripts. Sequencing used immunoSEQ multiplex PCR; TCRdb keeps in-frame clones, though not all of them. The profile covers around 280,000 clones, with 7.5% to 9.5% appearing a single time and 1% taken by the ten largest. Specimen: central memory CD4+ T cells from blood. These receptors were obtained from a woman between 18 and 30 years old in good health.

The genes are TRBV12-2 and TRBJ1-2. TRBV12-2 is designated a pseudogene. This CDR3 comprises 14 residues. The DNA for the CDR3 is TGTGCAAGTCGCTTAGGGAGGGCCGGGTTAGGCTACACCTTC. Amino acids: CASRLGRAGLGYTF.

The chain has TRBV7-3 and TRBJ2-3; TRBD2 might be the D (5 bases). V was pared by 3 bases and J by 4 bases, with 8 bases between. The CDR3 loop spans 13 amino acids. Germline CDR1 SGHTA, CDR2 FQGTGA. The CDR3 bases are TGTGCCAGCAGCTTTAGGCGGGCAGATACGCAGTATTTT. Protein product: CASSFRRADTQYF.

This rearrangement joins TRBV5-1 to TRBJ2-5; no clear D gene. Trimming took 0 bases from V and 1 from J, leaving 13 bases between them. This CDR3 comprises 16 residues. Per the germline V gene, CDR1 is SGHRS and CDR2 is YFSETQ. The CDR3 region is CASSLDPTTSQETQYF. The DNA of the CDR3 is TGCGCCAGCAGCTTGGACCCCACTACATCCCAAGAGACCCAGTACTTC.

This clone occurred many times. Since a much larger clone is just one base distant, this may be a read error. At the DNA level, this CDR3 is encoded by other sequences in the same sample as well. CDR3 protein: CASSYQETQYF. CDR3 sequence (DNA): TGTGCCAGCAGCTACCAAGAGACCCAGTACTTC. V usage is TRBV2 and J usage is TRBJ2-5; D gene unclear. V lost 6 bases and J lost 0, with 2 bases in between. The CDR3 extends over 11 amino acids. Germline CDR1 and CDR2: SNHLY and FYNNEI.

The CDR3 DNA sequence: TGTGCCAGCAGTTTACGGGGCAGCGATGACTACGAGCAGTACTTC. Protein product: CASSLRGSDDYEQYF. The chain combines TRBV27 with TRBJ2-7, with D possibly being TRBD1 or TRBD2 (5 bases each). The CDR3 runs 15 residues. The V and J ends lost 2 bases and 3 bases respectively, with 14 bases between them. Germline CDR1 and CDR2: MNHEY and SMNVEV (reference sequence).

This clone was counted only a few times. The J gene is TRBJ2-3, the V gene TRBV29-1; weak D call: TRBD1 (6 bases). The CDR3 loop spans 14 amino acids. V was pared by 5 bases and J by 3 bases, with 15 bases between. Germline lookup yields CDR1 SQVTM and CDR2 ANQGSEA. The DNA of the CDR3 is TGCAGCGTTTCTGGGGGCATCAGTACAGATACGCAGTATTTT. This gives the protein CSVSGGISTDTQYF.

The chain is built from TRBV18 and TRBJ1-1; D gene unclear. Germline V gives CDR1 KGHSH, CDR2 LQKENI. Trimming left V 2 bases short and J 2 bases short, with 15 bases between. This CDR3 is 16 amino acids long. The CDR3 here is CASSPAIQTSNTEAFF. In nucleotides, the CDR3 is TGTGCCAGCTCACCAGCAATACAGACGTCTAACACTGAAGCTTTCTTT.

In this sample, this clone turned up many times. The chain joins TRBV21-1 to TRBJ2-7. TRBV21-1 is recorded as a pseudogene. The CDR3 is 18 amino acids. Written as DNA, the CDR3 is TGTGCCAGCAGCAACGATCCCGAGAAGAAGGGGAGCACCTACGAGCAGTACTTC. Protein: CASSNDPEKKGSTYEQYF.

The chain employs TRBV5-1 and TRBJ2-1, with 9 positions matching TRBD2. Germline trimming cut 0 bases from V and 6 bases from J; bases unmatched to any gene: 10. CDR1 and CDR2 (germline): SGHRS, YFSETQ. The CDR3 consists of 17 residues. The CDR3 loop reads CASSLALAGGLGNEQFF. CDR3 coding DNA: TGCGCCAGCAGCTTGGCCTTGGCGGGAGGGCTGGGCAATGAGCAGTTCTTC.

The table lists this clone with a few counts. The V gene is TRBV7-9, the J gene TRBJ1-2, with TRBD1 as a possible D gene (6 bases). V shed 1 base and J shed 6 bases, with 12 bases lying between them. The CDR3 has 14 residues. The germline V gene encodes CDR1 SEHNR and CDR2 FQNEAQ (reference sequence). CDR3 residues: CASSLGANRDGYTF. CDR3 in DNA: TGTGCCAGCAGCTTAGGAGCCAACAGGGATGGCTACACCTTC. The variable domain in full, with the rest retrieved from reference TRBV7-9 and TRBJ1-2, is DTGVSQNPRHKITKRGQNVTFRCDPISEHNRLYWYRQTLGQGPEFLTYFQNEAQLEKSRLLSDRFSAERPKGSFSTLEIQRTEQGDSAMYLCASSLGANRDGYTFGSGTRLTVV.

J is TRBJ1-3 and V is TRBV5-6, with D perhaps TRBD1 (6 bases). The V and J ends lost 5 bases and 0 bases respectively, with 9 bases between them. The germline V gene has CDR1 SGHDT and CDR2 YYEEEE. The CDR3 has 14 amino acids. Here the CDR3 reads CASRQGGSGNTIYF. The CDR3 coding sequence is TGTGCCAGCAGACAGGGAGGCTCTGGAAACACCATATATTTT.

The chain uses TRBV7-2 and TRBJ1-2; the match to TRBD1 covers 9 bases. This CDR3 comprises 16 residues. Germline values: CDR1 SGHTA, CDR2 FQGNSA. Unmatched junction bases numbered 8, after V lost 3 bases and J lost 3 bases. CDR3 bases: TGTGCCAGCAGCTTCCAACCGGGACAGGGTTACTATGGCTACACCTTC. Translating it yields CASSFQPGQGYYGYTF.

This clone has more than one count but fewer than ten. The chain employs TRBV18 and TRBJ2-2; D not certain. The V and J ends lost 4 bases and 4 bases respectively, with 13 bases between them. Per germline, CDR1 KGHSH and CDR2 LQKENI. The CDR3 length is 15 residues. In nucleotides, the CDR3 is TGTGCCAGCTCACGTTCCATCATACCCACCGGGGAGCTGTTTTTT. Translation gives CASSRSIIPTGELFF.

This clone was observed a handful of times. For the CDR3, the DNA is TGTGCCAGCAGCCCTCCTGACACGCAAGCTAACTATGGCTACACCTTC. It specifies CASSPPDTQANYGYTF. This chain joins TRBV28 and TRBJ1-2; no clear D gene. The V and J ends lost 6 bases and 0 bases respectively, with 17 bases between them. CDR1 is MDHEN, CDR2 SYDVKM, per germline. This CDR3 region has 16 residues.

This clone was detected only a few times. The chain links TRBV6-1 to TRBJ2-5; D is unresolved. The CDR3 length is 12 residues. Trimming took off 5 bases at V and 5 bases at J, with 9 bases between the two ends. Germline V gives CDR1 MNHNS, CDR2 SASEGT. CDR3 in amino acids: CASSRYIETQYF. In DNA form, the CDR3 reads TGTGCCAGCAGTCGTTATATCGAGACCCAGTACTTC.

This clone was observed a few times. This rearrangement joins TRBV5-1 to TRBJ1-5; a possible D gene is TRBD1 (5 bases). This CDR3 spans 15 amino acids. The germline CDR1 and CDR2 sequences are SGHRS and YFSETQ. Trimming left V 0 bases short and J 1 base short, with 8 bases between. In DNA, the CDR3 is TGCGCCAGCAGCTTGGACGGGGGGAGCAATCAGCCCCAGCATTTT. As protein: CASSLDGGSNQPQHF.

J is TRBJ2-3 and V is TRBV6-5, with TRBD1 matching over 10 bases. Germline V gene sequence: CDR1 MNHEY, CDR2 SVGAGI. Unmatched junction bases numbered 7, after V lost 5 bases and J lost 8 bases. There are 14 residues in the CDR3. The CDR3 loop is CASSVGTGASTQYF. DNA of the CDR3: TGTGCCAGCAGTGTGGGGACAGGGGCTAGTACGCAGTATTTT.

The rearrangement joins TRBV5-1 to TRBJ2-3; 8 nucleotides line up with TRBD2. This CDR3 has 14 amino acids. CDR1 is SGHRS, CDR2 YFSETQ, per germline. V lost 0 bases, J lost 5 bases, and 2 bases stayed unmatched. CDR3 sequence: CASSLERERDTQYF. CDR3 in DNA: TGCGCCAGCAGCTTGGAGCGGGAGAGAGATACGCAGTATTTT.

This chain connects TRBV5-1 to TRBJ2-2, with TRBD1 matching 7 bases. In germline, CDR1 is SGHRS, CDR2 YFSETQ. The CDR3 is 15 amino acids. Losses at the gene ends were 5 bases for V and 1 base for J; bases not matched to a gene: 5. CDR3 sequence (DNA): TGCGCCAGCAGGCCGGGACAGATGAACACCGGGGAGCTGTTTTTT. As protein: CASRPGQMNTGELFF.

Ten or more counts support this clone. The chain is built from TRBV18 and TRBJ2-7, with D unclear. Deletions cut 3 bases from V and 2 bases from J, with 11 bases between. The length of the CDR3 is 14 residues. The V gene's germline CDR1 is KGHSH and CDR2 LQKENI. The CDR3 nucleotides are TGTGCCAGCTCACCTGGGCGGCAGCCCTACGAGCAGTACTTC. Translation: CASSPGRQPYEQYF.

This clone has a handful of counts. This CDR3 reads CASSPKAKHPNTEAFF. Written as DNA, the CDR3 is TGTGCCAGCAGCCCCAAGGCCAAACACCCGAACACTGAAGCTTTCTTT. The chain carries TRBV7-9 and TRBJ1-1, with unresolved D. V was pared by 5 bases and J by 1 base, with 17 bases between. This CDR3 is 16 amino acids long. CDR1 is SEHNR and CDR2 is FQNEAQ in the germline V gene (reference sequence).

The chain links TRBV7-9 to TRBJ2-4; D may correspond to TRBD1 or TRBD2 (5 bases each). V shed 5 bases and J shed 0 bases, with 14 bases lying between them. CDR3 length: 16 residues. Germline loops: CDR1 SEHNR, CDR2 FQNEAQ (reference sequence). The CDR3 protein is CASSAIEGRAKNIQYF. DNA of the CDR3: TGTGCCAGCAGCGCTATTGAGGGACGAGCCAAAAACATTCAGTACTTC.

This clone was recorded a few times. The rearrangement uses TRBV18 and TRBJ1-2; 7 nucleotides line up with TRBD1. Per germline, CDR1 KGHSH and CDR2 LQKENI. V dropped 1 base and J dropped 8; count of bases not matched to a gene: 10. CDR3 size: 15 residues. This CDR3 is CASSPQKGAVSGYTF. The CDR3 DNA reads as TGTGCCAGCTCACCACAAAAGGGGGCTGTGAGCGGCTACACCTTC. The full variable domain, its missing parts supplied by reference TRBV18 and TRBJ1-2, is NAGVMQNPRHLVRRRGQEARLRCSPMKGHSHVYWYRQLPEEGLKFMVYLQKENIIDESGMPKERFSAEFPKEGPSILRIQQVVRGDSAAYFCASSPQKGAVSGYTFGSGTRLTVV.

This clone has just a few counts. The V gene is TRBV5-4, the J gene TRBJ2-5; no firm D call. Germline assignment: CDR1 SGHNT and CDR2 YYREEE (reference sequence). This CDR3 comprises 13 residues. Trimming left V 0 bases short and J 5 bases short, with 8 bases between. The CDR3 nucleotides are TGTGCCAGCAGCTTGGCACGTAAGGAGACCCAGTACTTC. Translation: CASSLARKETQYF.